This record looks at one T cell receptor (beta chain) sequence and its context. Its antigen is not known. The data stem from a study of T cells after yellow fever vaccination. Study at large: Preparation of fractions with low cell numbers was performed using SMART-Seq v4 Ultra Low Input. Whole-study findings and limits: Among all clonotypes, a small share was observed in both CD4 and CD8 compartments.

The CDR3 has 14 amino acids. V dropped 5 bases and J dropped 8 bases, with 16 bases sitting between them. The germline CDR1 and CDR2 sequences are LGHNA and YSLEER. Researchers made TCR cDNA using 5'RACE template switching, and this step added a universal primer site and UMIs. TCRdb reanalysed the 5' RACE reads using MiXCR and keeps one entry per CDR3 protein. Of around 610,000 distinct CDR3 sequences in the sample, approximately 13% are singletons; the top ten hold around 15%. The chain couples TRBV4-3 to TRBJ2-1; weak D call: TRBD2 (5 bases). The sample consisted of PBMCs, taken on the day of the yellow fever booster vaccination. This TCR derives from a young man who received the YFV17D yellow fever vaccine. The CDR3 region is CASSIGLGPDEQFF. CDR3 DNA: TGCGCCAGCAGCATAGGACTGGGCCCGGATGAGCAGTTCTTC.